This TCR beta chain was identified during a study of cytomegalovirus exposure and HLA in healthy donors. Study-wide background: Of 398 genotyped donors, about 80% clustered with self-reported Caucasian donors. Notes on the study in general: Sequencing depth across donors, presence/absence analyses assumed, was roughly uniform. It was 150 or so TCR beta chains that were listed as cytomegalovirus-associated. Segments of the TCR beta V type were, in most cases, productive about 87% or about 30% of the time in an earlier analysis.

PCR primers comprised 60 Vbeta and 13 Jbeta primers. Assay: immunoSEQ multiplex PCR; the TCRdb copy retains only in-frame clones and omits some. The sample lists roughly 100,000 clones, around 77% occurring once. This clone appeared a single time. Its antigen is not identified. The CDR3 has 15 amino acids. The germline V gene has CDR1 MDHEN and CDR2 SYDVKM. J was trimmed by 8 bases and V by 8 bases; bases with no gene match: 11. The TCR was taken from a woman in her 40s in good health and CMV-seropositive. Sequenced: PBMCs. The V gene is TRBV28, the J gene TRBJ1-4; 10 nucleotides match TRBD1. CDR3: CASASGGTGEEKLFF. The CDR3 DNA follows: TGTGCCAGCGCATCGGGTGGGACAGGGGAGGAAAAACTGTTTTTT. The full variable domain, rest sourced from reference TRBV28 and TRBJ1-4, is DVKVTQSSRYLVKRTGEKVFLECVQDMDHENMFWYRQDPGLGLRLIYFSYDVKMKEKGDIPEGYSVSREKKERFSLILESASTNQTSMYLCASASGGTGEEKLFFGSGTQLSVL.